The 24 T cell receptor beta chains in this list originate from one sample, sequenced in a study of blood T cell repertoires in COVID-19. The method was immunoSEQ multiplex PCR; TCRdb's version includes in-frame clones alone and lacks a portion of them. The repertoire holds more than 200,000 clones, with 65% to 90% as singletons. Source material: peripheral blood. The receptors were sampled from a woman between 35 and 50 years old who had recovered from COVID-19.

CDR3 sequence: CASSLVRGYATNEKLFF. In DNA form, the CDR3 reads TGTGCCAGCAGCTTGGTACGGGGGTATGCAACTAATGAAAAACTGTTTTTT. The chain recombines TRBV5-8 with TRBJ1-4; weak D call: TRBD1 (5 bases). The CDR3 is made up of 17 amino acids. CDR1 and CDR2 (germline): SGHTS, YDEGEE. V lost 0 bases and J 0 bases, leaving 12 bases between the germline ends.

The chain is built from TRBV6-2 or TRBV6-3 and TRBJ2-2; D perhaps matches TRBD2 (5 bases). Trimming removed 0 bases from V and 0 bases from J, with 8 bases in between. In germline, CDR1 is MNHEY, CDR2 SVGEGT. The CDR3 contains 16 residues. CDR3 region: CASSYSPSSNTGELFF. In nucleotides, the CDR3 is TGTGCCAGCAGTTACTCGCCTAGCTCGAACACCGGGGAGCTGTTTTTT.

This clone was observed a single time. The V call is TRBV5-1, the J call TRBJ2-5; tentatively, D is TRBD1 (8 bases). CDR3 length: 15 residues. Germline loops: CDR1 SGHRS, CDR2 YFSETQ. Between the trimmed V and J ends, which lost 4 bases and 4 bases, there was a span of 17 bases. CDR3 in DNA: TGCGCCAGCAGCCACGGACAGGGAGGGCGAGAGACCCAGTACTTC. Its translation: CASSHGQGGRETQYF.

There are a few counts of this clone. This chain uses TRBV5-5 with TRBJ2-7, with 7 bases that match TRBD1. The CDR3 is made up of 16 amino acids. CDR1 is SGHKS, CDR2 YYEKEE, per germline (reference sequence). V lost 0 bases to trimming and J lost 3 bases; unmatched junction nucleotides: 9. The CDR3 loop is CASSLANRGYNYEQYF. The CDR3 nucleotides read TGTGCCAGCAGCTTGGCCAACAGGGGATACAACTACGAGCAGTACTTC.

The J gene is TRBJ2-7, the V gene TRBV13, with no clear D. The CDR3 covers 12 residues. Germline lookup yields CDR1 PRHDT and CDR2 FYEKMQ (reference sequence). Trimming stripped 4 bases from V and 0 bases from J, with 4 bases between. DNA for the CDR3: TGTGCCAGCAGCTACAGCTCCTACGAGCAGTACTTC. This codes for CASSYSSYEQYF.

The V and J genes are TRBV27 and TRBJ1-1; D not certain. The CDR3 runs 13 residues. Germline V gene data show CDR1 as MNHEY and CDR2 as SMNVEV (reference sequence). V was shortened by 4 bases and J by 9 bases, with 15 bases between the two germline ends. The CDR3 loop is CASSSPAGSKAFF. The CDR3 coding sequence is TGTGCCAGCAGTTCCCCGGCCGGGTCAAAAGCTTTCTTT.

The CDR3 region is CASSSGNLFF. The CDR3 DNA follows: TGTGCCAGCAGTTCCGGTAACTTGTTCTTC. The chain joins TRBV6-2 or TRBV6-3 to TRBJ2-1, with D uncertain. Trimming took off 4 bases at V and 15 bases at J, with 10 bases between the two ends. The CDR3 length is 10 residues. CDR1 is MNHEY, CDR2 SVGEGT, per germline.

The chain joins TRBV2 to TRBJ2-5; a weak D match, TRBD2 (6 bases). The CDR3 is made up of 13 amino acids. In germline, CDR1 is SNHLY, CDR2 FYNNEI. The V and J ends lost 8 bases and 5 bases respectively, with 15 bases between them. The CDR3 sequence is CASRGSPGETQYF. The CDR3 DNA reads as TGTGCCAGCCGGGGGTCCCCTGGGGAGACCCAGTACTTC. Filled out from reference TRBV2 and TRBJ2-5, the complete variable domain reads EPEVTQTPSHQVTQMGQEVILRCVPISNHLYFYWYRQILGQKVEFLVSFYNNEISEKSEIFDDQFSVERPDGSNFTLKIRSTKLEDSAMYFCASRGSPGETQYFGPGTRLLVL.

The CDR3 is CASSGGGTALSGANVLTF. The CDR3 region has the DNA TGTGCCAGCAGCGGCGGCGGGACAGCCCTCTCTGGGGCCAACGTCCTGACTTTC. The genes are TRBV7-2 and TRBJ2-6; a weak D match, TRBD1 (7 bases). The ends were cut back, 5 bases at V and 0 bases at J, with 17 bases in the middle. Germline V CDR1 and CDR2: SGHTA, FQGNSA. The CDR3 consists of 18 residues.

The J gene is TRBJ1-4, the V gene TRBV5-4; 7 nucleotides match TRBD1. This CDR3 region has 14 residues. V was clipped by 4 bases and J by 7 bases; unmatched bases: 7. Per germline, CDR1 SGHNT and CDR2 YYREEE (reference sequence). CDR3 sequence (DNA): TGTGCCAGCAGCCAAGACAGGGACGGTGAAAAACTGTTTTTT. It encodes CASSQDRDGEKLFF.

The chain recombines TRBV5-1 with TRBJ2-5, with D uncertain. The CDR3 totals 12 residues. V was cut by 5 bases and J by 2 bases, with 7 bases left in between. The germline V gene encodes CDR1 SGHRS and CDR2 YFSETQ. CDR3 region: CASRASQETQYF. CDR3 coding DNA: TGCGCCAGCAGGGCTAGTCAAGAGACCCAGTACTTC.

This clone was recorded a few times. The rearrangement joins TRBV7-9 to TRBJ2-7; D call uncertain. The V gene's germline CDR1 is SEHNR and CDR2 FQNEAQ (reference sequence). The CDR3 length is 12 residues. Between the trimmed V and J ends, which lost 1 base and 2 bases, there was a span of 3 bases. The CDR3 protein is CASSLDTYEQYF. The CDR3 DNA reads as TGTGCCAGCAGCTTAGACACCTACGAGCAGTACTTC.

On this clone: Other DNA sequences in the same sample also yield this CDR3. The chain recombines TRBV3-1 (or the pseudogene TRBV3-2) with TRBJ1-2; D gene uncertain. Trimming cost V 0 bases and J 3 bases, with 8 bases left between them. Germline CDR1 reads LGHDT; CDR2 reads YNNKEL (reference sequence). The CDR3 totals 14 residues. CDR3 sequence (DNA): TGTGCCAGCAGCCAAGACTTAACAGACTATGGCTACACCTTC. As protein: CASSQDLTDYGYTF.

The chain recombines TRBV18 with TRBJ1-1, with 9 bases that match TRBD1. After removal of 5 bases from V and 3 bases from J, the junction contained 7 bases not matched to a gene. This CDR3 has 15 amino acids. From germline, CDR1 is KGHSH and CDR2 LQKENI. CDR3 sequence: CASSATGGRDTEAFF. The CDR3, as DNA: TGTGCCAGCTCAGCGACAGGGGGGAGAGACACTGAAGCTTTCTTT.

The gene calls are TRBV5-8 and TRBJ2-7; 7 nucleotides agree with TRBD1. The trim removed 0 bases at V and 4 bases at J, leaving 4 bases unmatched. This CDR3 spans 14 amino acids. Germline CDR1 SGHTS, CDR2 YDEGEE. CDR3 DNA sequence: TGTGCCAGCAGCTTGGGGGACAGCTATTACGAGCAGTACTTC. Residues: CASSLGDSYYEQYF.

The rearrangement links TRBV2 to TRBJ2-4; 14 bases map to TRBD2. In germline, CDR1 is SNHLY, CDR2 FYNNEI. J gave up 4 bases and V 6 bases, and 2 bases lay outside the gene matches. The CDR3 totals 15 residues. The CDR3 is CASRGTSGGKNIQYF. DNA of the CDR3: TGTGCCAGCAGGGGGACTAGCGGGGGAAAAAACATTCAGTACTTC. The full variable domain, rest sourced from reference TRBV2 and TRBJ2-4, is EPEVTQTPSHQVTQMGQEVILRCVPISNHLYFYWYRQILGQKVEFLVSFYNNEISEKSEIFDDQFSVERPDGSNFTLKIRSTKLEDSAMYFCASRGTSGGKNIQYFGAGTRLSVL.

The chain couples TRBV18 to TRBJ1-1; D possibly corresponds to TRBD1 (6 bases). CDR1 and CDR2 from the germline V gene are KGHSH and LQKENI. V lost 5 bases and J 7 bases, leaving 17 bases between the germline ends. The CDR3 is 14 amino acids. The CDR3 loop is CASSAGVDRLEAFF. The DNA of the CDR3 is TGTGCCAGCTCAGCTGGGGTCGACAGGCTTGAAGCTTTCTTT.

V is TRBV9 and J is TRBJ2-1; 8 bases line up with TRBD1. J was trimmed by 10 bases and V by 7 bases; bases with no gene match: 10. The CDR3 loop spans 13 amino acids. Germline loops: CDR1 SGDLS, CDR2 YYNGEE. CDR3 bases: TGTGCCAGCGGACCACAGGGGGTATTAGAGCAGTTCTTC. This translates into CASGPQGVLEQFF. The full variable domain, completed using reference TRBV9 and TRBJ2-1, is DSGVTQTPKHLITATGQRVTLRCSPRSGDLSVYWYQQSLDQGLQFLIQYYNGEERAKGNILERFSAQQFPDLHSELNLSSLELGDSALYFCASGPQGVLEQFFGPGTRLTVL.

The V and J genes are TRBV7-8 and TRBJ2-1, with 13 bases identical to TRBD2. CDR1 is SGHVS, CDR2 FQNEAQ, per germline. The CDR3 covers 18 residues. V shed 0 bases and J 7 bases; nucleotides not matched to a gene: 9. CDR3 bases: TGTGCCAGCAGCTTAGCGGGCCTACTAGCGGGGGGGCAGAATGAGCAGTTCTTC. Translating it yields CASSLAGLLAGGQNEQFF. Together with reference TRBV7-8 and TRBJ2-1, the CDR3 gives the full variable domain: GAGVSQSPRYKVAKRGQDVALRCDPISGHVSLFWYQQALGQGPEFLTYFQNEAQLDKSGLPSDRFFAERPEGSVSTLKIQRTQQEDSAVYLCASSLAGLLAGGQNEQFFGPGTRLTVL.

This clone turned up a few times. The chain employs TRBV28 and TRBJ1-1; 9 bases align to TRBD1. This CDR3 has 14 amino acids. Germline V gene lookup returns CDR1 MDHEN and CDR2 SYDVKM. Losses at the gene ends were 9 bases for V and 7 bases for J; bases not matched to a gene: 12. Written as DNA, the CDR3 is TGTGCCAGTAGATTTAACAGGGGGCCATTTGAAGCTTTCTTT. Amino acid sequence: CASRFNRGPFEAFF. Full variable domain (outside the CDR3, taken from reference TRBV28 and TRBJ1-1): DVKVTQSSRYLVKRTGEKVFLECVQDMDHENMFWYRQDPGLGLRLIYFSYDVKMKEKGDIPEGYSVSREKKERFSLILESASTNQTSMYLCASRFNRGPFEAFFGQGTRLTVV.

This CDR3 reads CASSLGRVAKNIQYF. The CDR3 bases are TGTGCCAGCAGCTTAGGGAGAGTAGCCAAAAACATTCAGTACTTC. The rearrangement uses TRBV11-2 and TRBJ2-4; D gene uncertain. V was clipped by 1 base and J by 0 bases, with 7 bases between them. The CDR3 length is 15 residues. Germline CDR1 SGHAT, CDR2 FQNNGV.

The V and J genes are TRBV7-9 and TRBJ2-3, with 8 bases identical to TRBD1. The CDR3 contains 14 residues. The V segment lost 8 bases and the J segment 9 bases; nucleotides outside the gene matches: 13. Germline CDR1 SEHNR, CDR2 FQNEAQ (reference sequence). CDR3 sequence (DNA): TGTGCCAGCTTCGCAGGGGGCCAGCATTGGACGCAGTATTTT. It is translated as CASFAGGQHWTQYF.

The CDR3 DNA reads TGTGCCAGCAGAACAGGGGGGGATCGACCCCTCCACTTT. Protein product: CASRTGGDRPLHF. The chain employs TRBV7-2 and TRBJ1-6; the match to TRBD1 covers 8 bases. The CDR3 length is 13 residues. CDR1 and CDR2 from the germline V gene are SGHTA and FQGNSA. With 6 bases clipped from V and 12 bases from J, the junction kept 7 bases outside the gene matches.

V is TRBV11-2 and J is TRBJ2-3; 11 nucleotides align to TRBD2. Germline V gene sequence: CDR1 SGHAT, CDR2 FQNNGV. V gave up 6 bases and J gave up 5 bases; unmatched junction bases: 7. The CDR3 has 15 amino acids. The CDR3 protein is CASRSASGGLDTQYF. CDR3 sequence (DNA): TGTGCCAGCAGGTCAGCTAGCGGGGGGTTAGATACGCAGTATTTT.